These 11 T cell receptor beta chains share one sample of origin, sequenced in a study of CD8+ T cells in alopecia areata. RNA, once extracted, was reverse transcribed into cDNA for use as the sequencing template. The method was immunoSEQ multiplex PCR; TCRdb's version includes in-frame clones alone and lacks a portion of them. Counted here are around 190,000 clones, 56% occurring once; the ten biggest clones make up 4% to 6%. The sequenced sample was CD8+ T cells sorted from blood. These receptors were collected from a human donor in good health.

This CDR3 reads CASRGSVGRAQFNYGYTF. CDR3 in DNA: TGTGCCAGCAGGGGGAGCGTGGGCAGGGCCCAATTCAACTATGGCTACACCTTC. This chain connects TRBV27 to TRBJ1-2; TRBD1 is a possible D gene (5 bases). Between the trimmed V and J ends, which lost 6 bases and 2 bases, there was a span of 25 bases. Germline V CDR1 and CDR2: MNHEY, SMNVEV (reference sequence). The CDR3 covers 18 residues.

The chain is built from TRBV13 and TRBJ2-7, with TRBD2 as a possible D gene (6 bases). This CDR3 spans 15 amino acids. V lost 5 bases to trimming and J lost 4 bases, with 18 bases between them. CDR1 and CDR2 (germline): PRHDT, FYEKMQ (reference sequence). CDR3 region: CASSHGAGGRYEQYF. The CDR3, as DNA: TGTGCCAGCAGCCACGGGGCCGGGGGAAGGTACGAGCAGTACTTC.

V is TRBV4-1 and J is TRBJ2-3, with TRBD1 matching 8 bases. V shed 4 bases and J 2 bases; nucleotides not matched to a gene: 8. Germline CDR1 reads MGHRA; CDR2 reads YSYEKL. The CDR3 totals 16 residues. The CDR3: CASSLPGGRNTDTQYF. The CDR3 DNA follows: TGCGCCAGCAGCCTGCCAGGGGGCCGAAACACAGATACGCAGTATTTT.

The CDR3 loop is CASSLWTNMNTEAFF. CDR3 sequence (DNA): TGTGCCAGCAGCCTATGGACGAACATGAACACTGAAGCTTTCTTT. This chain connects TRBV5-4 to TRBJ1-1, with D unresolved. Trimming cost V 4 bases and J 0 bases, with 13 bases left between them. The CDR3 covers 15 residues. The V gene's germline CDR1 is SGHNT and CDR2 YYREEE (reference sequence).

The chain joins TRBV2 to TRBJ2-3; 8 bases fit TRBD2. Germline V gene sequence: CDR1 SNHLY, CDR2 FYNNEI. The CDR3 is 16 amino acids. J lost 2 bases, V lost 5 bases, and 9 bases had no gene match. The CDR3 reads CASSRRAGGDTDTQYF. In DNA, the CDR3 is TGTGCCAGCAGTAGACGCGCGGGGGGCGACACAGATACGCAGTATTTT.

This clone has a handful of counts. This rearrangement joins TRBV19 to TRBJ2-4; weak D call: TRBD2 (6 bases). Between the trimmed V and J ends, which lost 2 bases and 0 bases, there was a span of 11 bases. The CDR3 totals 16 residues. Germline lookup yields CDR1 LNHDA and CDR2 SQIVND (reference sequence). The CDR3 DNA reads as TGTGCCAGTAGTATATCTCGGGAGAGAGCCAAAAACATTCAGTACTTC. Its protein product is CASSISRERAKNIQYF.

The chain carries TRBV4-1 and TRBJ2-1; 7 bases align to TRBD1. Unmatched junction bases numbered 5, after V lost 4 bases and J lost 8 bases. Germline loops: CDR1 MGHRA, CDR2 YSYEKL. The CDR3 has 13 amino acids. The CDR3 sequence is CASSLRQGYEQFF. CDR3 coding DNA: TGCGCCAGCAGCCTCCGACAGGGCTATGAGCAGTTCTTC.

The chain employs TRBV28 and TRBJ2-1; D is perhaps TRBD2 (7 bases). Germline V gene sequence: CDR1 MDHEN, CDR2 SYDVKM. V was pared by 8 bases and J by 8 bases, with 16 bases between. The CDR3 covers 13 residues. The CDR3 bases are TGTGCCAGCGAAGAGAGGGGGGGCTATGAGCAGTTCTTC. This gives the protein CASEERGGYEQFF. Drawing the rest from reference TRBV28 and TRBJ2-1, the complete variable domain is DVKVTQSSRYLVKRTGEKVFLECVQDMDHENMFWYRQDPGLGLRLIYFSYDVKMKEKGDIPEGYSVSREKKERFSLILESASTNQTSMYLCASEERGGYEQFFGPGTRLTVL.

The chain employs TRBV2 and TRBJ2-3, with a possible D match to TRBD2 (7 bases). V was pared by 5 bases and J by 6 bases, with 18 bases between. The CDR3 loop spans 15 amino acids. Germline values: CDR1 SNHLY, CDR2 FYNNEI. CDR3 sequence: CASSPGLGRGDTQYF. CDR3 DNA: TGTGCCAGCAGTCCAGGACTAGGGAGGGGGGATACGCAGTATTTT.

The chain recombines TRBV29-1 with TRBJ2-1, with 7 positions matching TRBD2. The CDR3 sequence is 14 residues long. CDR1 and CDR2 from the germline V gene are SQVTM and ANQGSEA. Germline trimming cut 4 bases from V and 4 bases from J; bases unmatched to any gene: 7. The CDR3 spells CSVGRVSGYNEQFF. The CDR3, as DNA: TGCAGCGTTGGGAGGGTTAGCGGGTACAATGAGCAGTTCTTC.

This clone was observed once. The same CDR3 can be traced to other DNA sequences in this sample. The chain recombines TRBV13 with TRBJ2-5; tentative D call: TRBD2 (6 bases). Germline CDR1 reads PRHDT; CDR2 reads FYEKMQ (reference sequence). V lost 3 bases and J lost 2, with 7 bases in between. This CDR3 is built from 13 residues. The CDR3 loop is CASSFRGQETQYF. CDR3 sequence (DNA): TGTGCCAGCAGCTTCCGGGGGCAAGAGACCCAGTACTTC.